Following are 27 T cell receptor beta chains from one sample sequenced in a study of blood T cell repertoires in COVID-19. Generated by immunoSEQ multiplex PCR, the TCRdb table keeps only in-frame clones and is missing some. The data show more than 120,000 clones, with roughly 85% seen just once and roughly 2.6% held by the top ten. The sequenced material came from peripheral blood. These receptors all come from a human donor with acute or convalescent COVID-19. The donor label of this sample is uncertain.

The chain employs TRBV27 and TRBJ2-5, with 7 bases lining up with TRBD2. In germline, CDR1 is MNHEY, CDR2 SMNVEV (reference sequence). J lost 7 bases, V lost 6 bases, and 20 bases had no gene match. The CDR3 runs 17 residues. DNA of the CDR3: TGTGCCAGCAGAGTTGGGGTGAAAAGCGGGGTTCCGGGGACCCAGTACTTC. Protein sequence: CASRVGVKSGVPGTQYF.

The J gene is TRBJ2-7, the V gene TRBV19, with D tentatively TRBD2 (5 bases). Germline V gene data show CDR1 as LNHDA and CDR2 as SQIVND (reference sequence). V was trimmed by 3 bases and J by 4 bases, leaving 16 bases between them. The CDR3 contains 15 residues. CDR3 residues: CASSINLKTGYEQYF. CDR3 sequence (DNA): TGTGCCAGTAGTATCAACCTGAAAACGGGGTACGAGCAGTACTTC. The variable domain in full, with the rest retrieved from reference TRBV19 and TRBJ2-7, is DGGITQSPKYLFRKEGQNVTLSCEQNLNHDAMYWYRQDPGQGLRLIYYSQIVNDFQKGDIAEGYSVSREKKESFPLTVTSAQKNPTAFYLCASSINLKTGYEQYFGPGTRLTVT.

The chain has TRBV3-1 (or the pseudogene TRBV3-2) and TRBJ1-1; D perhaps matches TRBD1 (6 bases). The germline V gene has CDR1 LGHDT and CDR2 YNNKEL (reference sequence). The V end was cut by 1 base, the J end by 4 bases, with 7 bases between. This CDR3 is built from 13 residues. CDR3 amino acids: CASSQGGGTEAFF. CDR3 coding DNA: TGTGCCAGCAGCCAAGGAGGGGGCACTGAAGCTTTCTTT.

This chain joins TRBV2 and TRBJ1-1; D not certain. Trimming removed 3 bases at V and 4 bases at J, with 12 bases between. The CDR3 has 14 amino acids. CDR1 is SNHLY and CDR2 is FYNNEI in the germline V gene. The CDR3 protein is CASSDKAAGTEAFF. CDR3 bases: TGTGCCAGCAGTGATAAGGCCGCAGGCACTGAAGCTTTCTTT.

This chain joins TRBV6-5 and TRBJ2-5, with TRBD1 matching over 7 bases. The CDR3 is made up of 16 amino acids. Germline CDR1 and CDR2: MNHEY and SVGAGI. Germline trimming cut 2 bases from V and 3 bases from J; bases unmatched to any gene: 9. The DNA for the CDR3 is TGTGCCAGCAGTTACAGCCCAGGACAGGCCGAAGAGACCCAGTACTTC. Residues: CASSYSPGQAEETQYF.

This chain connects TRBV6-6 to TRBJ1-1, with TRBD1 matching over 9 bases. This CDR3 spans 14 amino acids. The junction had 11 bases not matched to a gene; V was cut back by 5 bases and J by 10 bases. Germline CDR1 is MNHNY and CDR2 is SVGAGI (reference sequence). The chain's CDR3 is CASSTGQGTGGAFF. Written as DNA, the CDR3 is TGTGCCAGCAGTACTGGACAGGGGACGGGGGGAGCTTTCTTT.

This chain uses TRBV3-1 (or the pseudogene TRBV3-2) with TRBJ1-4, with a possible D match to TRBD1 (6 bases). Germline V gene lookup returns CDR1 LGHDT and CDR2 YNNKEL (reference sequence). The CDR3 runs 16 residues. Trimming stripped 4 bases from V and 2 bases from J, with 14 bases between. CDR3: CASSRHRVNTNEKLFF. CDR3 nucleotides: TGTGCCAGCAGCCGGCACAGGGTGAATACTAATGAAAAACTGTTTTTT.

The chain recombines TRBV7-2 with TRBJ2-1; the match to TRBD1 covers 7 bases. Germline loops: CDR1 SGHTA, CDR2 FQGNSA. Trimming at V came to 5 bases and at J to 7 bases, leaving 8 bases not matched to a gene. CDR3 length equals 14 residues. In nucleotides, the CDR3 is TGTGCCAGCAGCCCGAGACAGGGCAGAAATGAGCAGTTCTTC. It encodes CASSPRQGRNEQFF.

The chain carries TRBV18 and TRBJ1-4; TRBD1 is a possible D gene (5 bases). Trimming removed 4 bases at V and 4 bases at J, with 7 bases between. From germline, CDR1 is KGHSH and CDR2 LQKENI. CDR3 length: 13 residues. Written as DNA, the CDR3 is TGTGCCAGCTCACGCCAGGGTAATGAAAAACTGTTTTTT. Translated, it gives CASSRQGNEKLFF.

The chain joins TRBV5-6 to TRBJ2-2; D might be TRBD2 (5 bases). This CDR3 spans 16 amino acids. Germline CDR1 SGHDT, CDR2 YYEEEE. V was cut by 4 bases and J by 6 bases, with 19 bases left in between. The CDR3 loop is CASSLTAGSPPGELFF. The CDR3 coding sequence is TGTGCCAGCAGCCTAACCGCGGGTTCCCCCCCCGGGGAGCTGTTTTTT. Together with reference TRBV5-6 and TRBJ2-2, the CDR3 gives the full variable domain: DAGVTQSPTHLIKTRGQQVTLRCSPKSGHDTVSWYQQALGQGPQFIFQYYEEEERQRGNFPDRFSGHQFPNYSSELNVNALLLGDSALYLCASSLTAGSPPGELFFGEGSRLTVL.

V is TRBV6-5 and J is TRBJ2-1, with 7 bases that match TRBD2. Germline V lookup: CDR1 MNHEY, CDR2 SVGAGI. After removal of 5 bases from V and 12 bases from J, the junction contained 10 bases not matched to a gene. CDR3 length equals 13 residues. As DNA, the CDR3 is TGTGCCAGCAGTCCCACAAGCGGGGAATCGCAGTTCTTC. Protein: CASSPTSGESQFF.

This sequence joins TRBV7-9 and TRBJ2-1, with D maybe TRBD1 (6 bases). The ends were cut back, 5 bases at V and 8 bases at J, with 10 bases in the middle. Germline loops: CDR1 SEHNR, CDR2 FQNEAQ (reference sequence). There are 12 residues in the CDR3. CDR3 in DNA: TGTGCCAGCAGCGTACAGGGATATGAGCAGTTCTTC. Translation gives CASSVQGYEQFF.

V usage is TRBV6-5 and J usage is TRBJ1-1, with D possibly matching TRBD1 (5 bases). Germline V gene lookup returns CDR1 MNHEY and CDR2 SVGAGI. This CDR3 has 14 residues. V dropped 6 bases and J dropped 0 bases, with 11 bases sitting between them. CDR3 DNA sequence: TGTGCCAGCAGGAGGGAGGGGCTGAACACTGAAGCTTTCTTT. As protein: CASRREGLNTEAFF.

V and J are TRBV12-3 or TRBV12-4 and TRBJ2-3, with D tentatively TRBD2 (6 bases). With 8 bases removed from V and 3 bases from J, the gap between germline ends came to 12 bases. CDR3 length equals 13 residues. DNA of the CDR3: TGTGCCAGCGGCTCCCGGGGGACAGATACGCAGTATTTT. It specifies CASGSRGTDTQYF.

The genes are TRBV5-5 and TRBJ2-7; a possible D gene is TRBD2 (6 bases). The CDR3 has 15 residues. The ends were cut back, 4 bases at V and 7 bases at J, with 21 bases in the middle. CDR1 SGHKS and CDR2 YYEKEE come from the germline V gene (reference sequence). This CDR3 is CASSALASGAGEQYF. Written as DNA, the CDR3 is TGTGCCAGCAGCGCTCTAGCGTCAGGCGCGGGGGAGCAGTACTTC.

This clone is a singleton in its sample. CDR3 loop: CASSTTDSEFYGYTF. The CDR3 DNA is TGTGCCAGTAGTACAACGGACAGCGAATTCTATGGCTACACCTTC. The chain carries TRBV19 and TRBJ1-2; a possible D gene is TRBD1 (6 bases). The CDR3 has 15 amino acids. The V end was cut by 4 bases, the J end by 4 bases, with 16 bases between. Per germline, CDR1 LNHDA and CDR2 SQIVND (reference sequence).

V is TRBV28 and J is TRBJ1-2; 7 bases align to TRBD1. Germline V lookup: CDR1 MDHEN, CDR2 SYDVKM. Trimming took 5 bases from V and 10 from J; bases not matched to a gene: 10. This CDR3 has 13 amino acids. The CDR3 is CASSPGQVFIYTF. The CDR3 DNA reads TGTGCCAGCAGTCCCGGACAGGTCTTTATCTACACCTTC.

V is TRBV7-9 and J is TRBJ1-1, with unresolved D. CDR3 length: 15 amino acids. Per the germline V gene, CDR1 is SEHNR and CDR2 is FQNEAQ (reference sequence). Trimming took 4 bases from V and 1 from J, leaving 13 bases between them. CDR3 sequence (DNA): TGTGCCAGCAGCTCCCGACGGGGAGGGAACACTGAAGCTTTCTTT. Translating gives CASSSRRGGNTEAFF. Using reference TRBV7-9 and TRBJ1-1 for the parts outside the CDR3, the full variable domain is DTGVSQNPRHKITKRGQNVTFRCDPISEHNRLYWYRQTLGQGPEFLTYFQNEAQLEKSRLLSDRFSAERPKGSFSTLEIQRTEQGDSAMYLCASSSRRGGNTEAFFGQGTRLTVV.

This clone was observed once. V gene TRBV28 combines with J gene TRBJ2-7; maybe TRBD2 (6 bases). Trimming removed 6 bases at V and 12 bases at J, with 18 bases between. The germline V gene has CDR1 MDHEN and CDR2 SYDVKM. The CDR3 is made up of 12 amino acids. Here the CDR3 DNA reads TGTGCCAGCAGCGCGCCACGGGGGAGTTCGTACTTC. Translated: CASSAPRGSSYF.

This rearrangement joins TRBV5-1 to TRBJ2-2; TRBD2 aligns across 12 bases. The V and J ends lost 4 bases and 6 bases, in that order; junction bases with no gene match: 13. The CDR3 covers 18 residues. CDR1 and CDR2 (germline): SGHRS, YFSETQ. CDR3 in DNA: TGCGCCAGCAGCCATTCTAGCGGGAGGGCCCTCGGGGCCGGGGAGCTGTTTTTT. It encodes CASSHSSGRALGAGELFF.

This clone was seen only a few times. The V gene is TRBV30, the J gene TRBJ1-1; D unclear. This CDR3 is built from 14 residues. Germline V gives CDR1 GTSNPN, CDR2 SVGIG (reference sequence). The V end was cut by 4 bases, the J end by 1 base, with 13 bases between. CDR3 protein: CAWTGIHENTEAFF. The CDR3 region has the DNA TGTGCCTGGACAGGAATACATGAGAACACTGAAGCTTTCTTT.

The chain links TRBV2 to TRBJ2-7, with 7 bases that match TRBD2. The CDR3 is 14 residues long. Per germline, CDR1 SNHLY and CDR2 FYNNEI. The trim removed 8 bases at V and 5 bases at J, leaving 12 bases unmatched. DNA for the CDR3: TGTGCCAGCGGGGGAGGGGAATCGGTGAACGAGCAGTACTTC. Translating gives CASGGGESVNEQYF.

The chain carries TRBV5-8 and TRBJ2-2, with D maybe TRBD1 (5 bases). The V end lost 2 bases, the J end lost 3 bases, and 11 bases lay between the germline ends. Looked up from germline, CDR1 is SGHTS and CDR2 is YDEGEE. The CDR3 is 15 residues long. The DNA for the CDR3 is TGTGCCAGCAGCTTCTGGGGCTCGGACACCGGGGAGCTGTTTTTT. This gives the protein CASSFWGSDTGELFF.

The rearrangement uses TRBV6-5 and TRBJ1-2; D not resolved. The CDR3 loop spans 13 amino acids. Trimming removed 9 bases at V and 5 bases at J, with 16 bases between. Per the germline V gene, CDR1 is MNHEY and CDR2 is SVGAGI. The CDR3 DNA reads TGTGCCAGTTCGGCGGGTCCATCGTATGGCTACACCTTC. It yields the protein CASSAGPSYGYTF.

Note on this clone: Other DNA sequences in this specimen translate into the identical CDR3. The J gene is TRBJ1-1, the V gene TRBV7-2, with no clear D. The germline CDR1 and CDR2 sequences are SGHTA and FQGNSA. The CDR3 is made up of 13 amino acids. The V end lost 3 bases, the J end lost 0 bases, and 5 bases lay between the germline ends. The CDR3 loop reads CASSFSVNTEAFF. The CDR3 region has the DNA TGTGCCAGCAGCTTTAGCGTGAACACTGAAGCTTTCTTT.

The DNA for the CDR3 is TGTGCCAGCAGCTCCCTAAGGACTAGCTCCAATGAGCAGTTCTTC. Translated, it gives CASSSLRTSSNEQFF. This rearrangement joins TRBV7-9 to TRBJ2-1; TRBD2 matches 8 bases. The junction had 8 bases not matched to a gene; V was cut back by 4 bases and J by 6 bases. Germline-derived CDR1 and CDR2 are SEHNR and FQNEAQ (reference sequence). The CDR3 is made up of 15 amino acids. Together with reference TRBV7-9 and TRBJ2-1, the CDR3 gives the full variable domain: DTGVSQNPRHKITKRGQNVTFRCDPISEHNRLYWYRQTLGQGPEFLTYFQNEAQLEKSRLLSDRFSAERPKGSFSTLEIQRTEQGDSAMYLCASSSLRTSSNEQFFGPGTRLTVL.

J is TRBJ2-3 and V is TRBV6-5; 10 nucleotides align to TRBD1. The CDR3 is 16 residues long. V lost 4 bases, J lost 4 bases, and 8 bases stayed unmatched. Germline CDR1 is MNHEY and CDR2 is SVGAGI. The CDR3 loop reads CASSWQGQGSPDTQYF. CDR3 bases: TGTGCCAGCAGTTGGCAGGGACAGGGGAGTCCAGATACGCAGTATTTT.